The 24 T cell receptor beta chains below were found in one sample sequenced in a study of T cells in localized non-small cell lung cancer. Sequencing was performed with immunoSEQ multiplex PCR; in TCRdb, only in-frame clones are kept and a portion is missing. The sample holds about 92,000 clones, roughly 93% seen once. The sample in question was PBMCs, obtained before any cancer treatment. These receptors were obtained from a woman between 40 and 69 years old with stage II squamous cell lung carcinoma.

This rearrangement joins TRBV6-6 to TRBJ1-2; D might be TRBD1 (5 bases). The V end lost 5 bases, the J end lost 4 bases, and 11 bases lay between the germline ends. Looked up from germline, CDR1 is MNHNY and CDR2 is SVGAGI (reference sequence). The CDR3 sequence is 13 residues long. The CDR3 bases are TGTGCCAGCAGTCAACAGGTTGCCTATGGCTACACCTTC. Its protein product is CASSQQVAYGYTF.

The chain links TRBV5-4 to TRBJ1-3, with D possibly matching TRBD1 (5 bases). The germline V and J ends were trimmed by 4 bases and 4 bases, with 15 bases remaining between them. Per germline, CDR1 SGHNT and CDR2 YYREEE (reference sequence). The CDR3 extends over 15 amino acids. CDR3 bases: TGTGCCAGCAGCCGTTTCAGGGACGAAGGAAACACCATATATTTT. Residues: CASSRFRDEGNTIYF.

V usage is TRBV5-5 and J usage is TRBJ2-3, with TRBD1 as a possible D gene (6 bases). Trimming took off 4 bases at V and 1 base at J, with 13 bases between the two ends. Per germline, CDR1 SGHKS and CDR2 YYEKEE (reference sequence). The CDR3 has 15 residues. The CDR3 DNA sequence: TGTGCCAGCAGCGCACAGGGAGTGGGCACAGATACGCAGTATTTT. It encodes CASSAQGVGTDTQYF.

The rearrangement uses TRBV7-6 and TRBJ1-3; perhaps TRBD1 as D (5 bases). The V end lost 4 bases, the J end lost 4 bases, and 14 bases lay between the germline ends. Per the germline V gene, CDR1 is SGHVS and CDR2 is FNYEAQ. This CDR3 is built from 15 residues. CDR3: CASSSEDTRGNTIYF. The CDR3 region has the DNA TGTGCCAGCAGCTCAGAGGACACGAGAGGAAACACCATATATTTT.

V usage is TRBV21-1 and J usage is TRBJ2-1; whether TRBD1, the table's D call, matches the DNA was not checked. TRBV21-1 is labeled a pseudogene. This CDR3 has 18 residues. The CDR3 is CASSKGRQGDPSYNEQFF. The DNA of the CDR3 is TGTGCCAGCAGCAAAGGAAGGCAGGGGGACCCTTCCTACAATGAGCAGTTCTTC.

J is TRBJ2-2 and V is TRBV19; D possibly corresponds to TRBD1 (6 bases). There are 15 residues in the CDR3. Trimming removed 10 bases from V and 2 bases from J, with 17 bases in between. Germline lookup yields CDR1 LNHDA and CDR2 SQIVND (reference sequence). CDR3 nucleotides: TGTGCCACCATGGGTGGGACACTCAACACCGGGGAGCTGTTTTTT. This translates into CATMGGTLNTGELFF. The full variable domain, its missing parts supplied by reference TRBV19 and TRBJ2-2, is DGGITQSPKYLFRKEGQNVTLSCEQNLNHDAMYWYRQDPGQGLRLIYYSQIVNDFQKGDIAEGYSVSREKKESFPLTVTSAQKNPTAFYLCATMGGTLNTGELFFGEGSRLTVL.

The chain joins TRBV28 to TRBJ2-7; D is possibly TRBD2 (6 bases). The CDR3 has 15 residues. CDR1 is MDHEN and CDR2 is SYDVKM in the germline V gene. V gave up 3 bases and J gave up 1 base, with 13 bases separating them. Written as DNA, the CDR3 is TGTGCCAGCAGTTTCCCCAATGGAGGGTCCTACGAGCAGTACTTC. The encoded protein is CASSFPNGGSYEQYF.

This chain joins TRBV27 and TRBJ2-2, with TRBD2 identical over 7 bases. The CDR3 consists of 16 residues. V trimming: 6 bases; J trimming: 4 bases; junction bases outside the gene matches: 11. From germline, CDR1 is MNHEY and CDR2 SMNVEV (reference sequence). The CDR3 loop reads CASRTGGRALTGELFF. In DNA form, the CDR3 reads TGTGCCAGCAGAACCGGGGGGAGGGCGCTCACCGGGGAGCTGTTTTTT.

This chain links TRBV5-4 with TRBJ2-3; the D gene is possibly TRBD1 (6 bases). The CDR3 spans 16 residues. Between the trimmed V and J ends, which lost 0 bases and 1 base, there was a span of 12 bases. Germline V gene lookup returns CDR1 SGHNT and CDR2 YYREEE (reference sequence). The CDR3 protein is CASSLVIQGRTDTQYF. CDR3 nucleotide sequence: TGTGCCAGCAGCTTGGTGATACAGGGCCGCACAGATACGCAGTATTTT.

The chain couples TRBV5-6 to TRBJ1-1, with TRBD1 as a possible D gene (5 bases). This CDR3 region has 14 residues. V lost 4 bases and J 1 base, leaving 11 bases between the germline ends. Per germline, CDR1 SGHDT and CDR2 YYEEEE. CDR3 sequence: CASSVVGGNTEAFF. CDR3 nucleotides: TGTGCCAGCAGCGTGGTCGGGGGGAACACTGAAGCTTTCTTT.

The chain combines TRBV5-1 with TRBJ1-2; TRBD1 matches at 10 bases. The CDR3 has 15 residues. Germline lookup yields CDR1 SGHRS and CDR2 YFSETQ. The V gene end was trimmed by 3 bases and the J gene end by 10 bases; junction bases not matched to a gene: 12. CDR3 coding DNA: TGCGCCAGCAGCTCACCCATGACAGGGGGCCTTGTCTACACCTTC. This gives the protein CASSSPMTGGLVYTF.

This clone has just a few counts. The rearrangement uses TRBV29-1 and TRBJ2-4; D not certain. CDR1 SQVTM and CDR2 ANQGSEA come from the germline V gene. Trimming shortened V by 4 bases and J by 0 bases, and 7 bases separated the two germline ends. There are 13 residues in the CDR3. The CDR3 loop is CSVADLAKNIQYF. The CDR3 DNA sequence: TGCAGCGTTGCAGACTTAGCCAAAAACATTCAGTACTTC.

The rearrangement links TRBV5-1 to TRBJ2-7; 7 bases are a match to TRBD1. V was clipped by 4 bases and J by 5 bases; unmatched bases: 12. The CDR3 is made up of 15 amino acids. CDR1 and CDR2 from the germline V gene are SGHRS and YFSETQ. The CDR3, as DNA: TGCGCCAGCAGCGTTACAGGGGACCGCTATCACGAGCAGTACTTC. As protein: CASSVTGDRYHEQYF.

The rearrangement joins TRBV4-2 to TRBJ1-3, with TRBD1 matching over 8 bases. The CDR3 loop spans 14 amino acids. Germline trimming cut 2 bases from V and 7 bases from J; bases unmatched to any gene: 4. The V gene's germline CDR1 is LGHNA and CDR2 YNFKEQ. CDR3 coding DNA: TGTGCCAGCAGCCAATTGGACAGGGCGAACACCATATATTTT. Protein sequence: CASSQLDRANTIYF.

This rearrangement joins TRBV28 to TRBJ2-7, with 7 bases that match TRBD1. Germline CDR1 and CDR2: MDHEN and SYDVKM. Germline trimming cut 5 bases from V and 0 bases from J; bases unmatched to any gene: 7. CDR3 size: 15 residues. CDR3 sequence (DNA): TGTGCCAGCAGTGAACCCGGACAGGTCTCCTACGAGCAGTACTTC. Its translation is CASSEPGQVSYEQYF.

Only one count was recorded for this clone. The gene calls are TRBV19 and TRBJ1-2; 8 bases are a match to TRBD1. Looked up from germline, CDR1 is LNHDA and CDR2 is SQIVND (reference sequence). V was pared by 7 bases and J by 8 bases, with 15 bases of the junction left unmatched. The length of the CDR3 is 15 residues. As DNA, the CDR3 is TGTGCCAGTAAGGGTGGGGGACAGGCGTCTCAGGGCTACACCTTC. It translates to CASKGGGQASQGYTF.

The chain links TRBV5-1 to TRBJ2-7; no reliable D call. The germline CDR1 and CDR2 sequences are SGHRS and YFSETQ. This CDR3 is 12 amino acids long. Trimming shortened V by 3 bases and J by 0 bases, and 4 bases separated the two germline ends. CDR3 nucleotides: TGCGCCAGCAGCTCGGACTCCTACGAGCAGTACTTC. As protein: CASSSDSYEQYF. The full variable domain, rest sourced from reference TRBV5-1 and TRBJ2-7, is KAGVTQTPRYLIKTRGQQVTLSCSPISGHRSVSWYQQTPGQGLQFLFEYFSETQRNKGNFPGRFSGRQFSNSRSEMNVSTLELGDSALYLCASSSDSYEQYFGPGTRLTVT.

This chain uses TRBV19 with TRBJ1-5; TRBD1 might be the D (5 bases). V lost 1 base and J lost 2, with 9 bases in between. The CDR3 sequence is 15 residues long. CDR1 is LNHDA, CDR2 SQIVND, per germline (reference sequence). This CDR3 reads CASSIAVRGNQPQHF. The CDR3 region has the DNA TGTGCCAGTAGTATAGCGGTCAGGGGCAATCAGCCCCAGCATTTT.

The CDR3: CASSLGTSGGFTDTQYF. The CDR3 bases are TGTGCCAGCAGCTTAGGGACTAGCGGGGGGTTCACAGATACGCAGTATTTT. The rearrangement links TRBV7-9 to TRBJ2-3, with 14 bases that match TRBD2. Germline-derived CDR1 and CDR2 are SEHNR and FQNEAQ (reference sequence). The CDR3 length is 17 residues. The V segment lost 1 base and the J segment 2 bases; nucleotides outside the gene matches: 2.

The chain recombines TRBV5-5 with TRBJ2-2; D remains unclear. CDR3 size: 14 residues. Trimming removed 2 bases at V and 7 bases at J, with 12 bases between. Germline CDR1 SGHKS, CDR2 YYEKEE (reference sequence). This CDR3 is CASSFTPVGGELFF. For the CDR3, the DNA is TGTGCCAGCAGCTTTACGCCAGTAGGCGGGGAGCTGTTTTTT. Supplemented by reference TRBV5-5 and TRBJ2-2, the full variable domain reads DAGVTQSPTHLIKTRGQQVTLRCSPISGHKSVSWYQQVLGQGPQFIFQYYEKEERGRGNFPDRFSARQFPNYSSELNVNALLLGDSALYLCASSFTPVGGELFFGEGSRLTVL.

This clone has only one observation. This sample includes further DNA sequences coding for the same CDR3. This rearrangement joins TRBV5-1 to TRBJ2-1; 11 bases map to TRBD2. The V gene's germline CDR1 is SGHRS and CDR2 YFSETQ. V lost 4 bases and J lost 5; bases outside the gene matches: 5. The length of the CDR3 is 15 residues. CDR3 sequence: CASSDGTSGHNEQFF. The DNA for the CDR3 is TGCGCCAGCAGCGATGGGACTAGCGGACACAATGAGCAGTTCTTC. The full variable domain, completed using reference TRBV5-1 and TRBJ2-1, is KAGVTQTPRYLIKTRGQQVTLSCSPISGHRSVSWYQQTPGQGLQFLFEYFSETQRNKGNFPGRFSGRQFSNSRSEMNVSTLELGDSALYLCASSDGTSGHNEQFFGPGTRLTVL.

The chain couples TRBV30 to TRBJ2-3, with D perhaps being TRBD1 or TRBD2 (6 bases each). The CDR3 totals 18 residues. Germline lookup yields CDR1 GTSNPN and CDR2 SVGIG (reference sequence). V was pared by 4 bases and J by 1 base, with 24 bases between. Here the CDR3 reads CAWTWDLQGGGRTDTQYF. CDR3 DNA sequence: TGTGCCTGGACATGGGATTTACAGGGTGGAGGGCGCACAGATACGCAGTATTTT.

The chain links TRBV28 to TRBJ1-1; the D is unclear. Between the trimmed V and J ends, which lost 4 bases and 9 bases, there was a span of 15 bases. The length of the CDR3 is 13 residues. Germline V lookup: CDR1 MDHEN, CDR2 SYDVKM. The CDR3 DNA is TGTGCCAGCAGTTCGCCGACGGACGTCCAAGCTTTCTTT. Residues: CASSSPTDVQAFF.

V usage is TRBV5-6 and J usage is TRBJ2-3; D is uncertain. There are 14 residues in the CDR3. V was cut by 4 bases and J by 1 base, with 10 bases left in between. Germline V gene sequence: CDR1 SGHDT, CDR2 YYEEEE. DNA of the CDR3: TGTGCCAGCAGCAAAGGGCCCGGCACAGATACGCAGTATTTT. Protein product: CASSKGPGTDTQYF.